This T cell receptor beta chain comes out of a study of cytomegalovirus exposure and HLA in healthy donors. CDR3 length: 17 residues. The germline V gene has CDR1 MGHRA and CDR2 YSYEKL. V was clipped by 1 base and J by 0 bases, with 15 bases between them. This PCR relied on a set of 60 Vbeta primers and 13 Jbeta primers. The method was immunoSEQ multiplex PCR; TCRdb's version includes in-frame clones alone and lacks a portion of them. The sample contains 200,000 or so clones, 82% of which appear only once. The origin of this receptor is a boy aged 2-9 years in good health and CMV-seronegative. Material: PBMCs. This chain links TRBV4-1 with TRBJ1-1; D uncertain. This chain's CDR3 is CASSQVGRTPMNTEAFF. The CDR3 DNA reads as TGCGCCAGCAGCCAAGTTGGGCGGACTCCGATGAACACTGAAGCTTTCTTT.